Described below is a single T cell receptor beta chain sequence and its context. These data originate in a study of cytomegalovirus exposure and HLA in healthy donors. The CDR3 has 15 amino acids. Germline loops: CDR1 SGDLS, CDR2 YYNGEE. The germline V and J ends were trimmed by 0 bases and 9 bases, with 17 bases remaining between them. PCR employed 60 Vbeta and 13 Jbeta primers. The repertoire was sequenced with immunoSEQ multiplex PCR; TCRdb's copy has only in-frame clones and lacks some. The sample holds some 250,000 clones, 82% seen once. Material: PBMCs. The TCR comes from a woman between 35 and 50 years old in good health and CMV-seropositive. This chain links TRBV9 with TRBJ2-3, with a possible D match to TRBD1 (5 bases). CDR3 region: CASSVGGSTPTTQYF. As DNA, the CDR3 is TGTGCCAGCAGCGTAGGGGGCTCGACCCCCACGACGCAGTATTTT.